A selection of T cell receptor beta chains follows, all from one sample in a study of OX40 agonist ivuxolimab in advanced cancers. The protocol was immunoSEQ multiplex PCR, while the TCRdb copy is restricted to in-frame clones and leaves out a portion. Of around 65,000 clones listed, about 80% were seen once; the top ten hold around 2.3%. The input for sequencing was CD4+ or CD8+ T cells sorted from blood, taken in a trial of the OX40 agonist ivuxolimab. The receptors were gathered from an adult with an advanced solid tumor such as melanoma, head and neck, liver or kidney cancer. Both conserved end residues are part of each CDR3. D genes are given only for firm matches. Clone size is not always given. Where it is, it says once, few, many or a class for expanded clones.

TRBJ1-1 | TRBV19 | few | . | TGTGCCAGTAGCTTTGCGGTTGGTACTGAAGCTTTCTTT | CASSFAVGTEAFF
TRBJ1-1 | TRBV30 | . | . | TGTGCCTGGAGTGTACCCCGGACCGGACGGGGCACTGAAGCTTTCTTT | CAWSVPRTGRGTEAFF
TRBJ2-7 | TRBV25-1 | . | . | TGTGCCAGCAGTGCCTCCGGGCCCCGAAGGAACGAGCAGTACTTC | CASSASGPRRNEQYF
TRBJ2-3 | TRBV6-5 | . | TRBD2 | TGTGCCAGCAGTTACACCGGACTAGCCAGCACAGATACGCAGTATTTT | CASSYTGLASTDTQYF
TRBJ2-7 | TRBV7-2 | . | . | TGTGCCAGCAGCTTGGAACTAGGATTCTACGAGCAGTACTTC | CASSLELGFYEQYF
TRBJ1-2 | TRBV5-1 | . | TRBD1 | TGCGCCAGCAGCTTGCAGGGGGATGGCTACACCTTC | CASSLQGDGYTF
TRBJ1-1 | TRBV30 | . | TRBD1 | TGTGCCTGGAGAGGAACCGGGACAGGGGGAACTGAAGCTTTCTTT | CAWRGTGTGGTEAFF
TRBJ1-3 | TRBV5-5 | . | . | TGTGCCAGCAGCCGCGGGGGGCAGGGAAACACCATATATTTT | CASSRGGQGNTIYF
TRBJ1-2 | TRBV11-2 | . | TRBD1 | TGTGCCAGCAGCCACCCCCGGGACAGGCTCCAACGGGACTATGGCTACACCTTC | CASSHPRDRLQRDYGYTF
TRBJ2-5 | TRBV19 | . | . | TGTGCCAGTAGTATGTACGGGCAAGAGACCCAGTACTTC | CASSMYGQETQYF
TRBJ2-1 | TRBV9 | . | . | TGTGCCAGCAGCGTAGAACAGCCCCCGAATGAGCAGTTCTTC | CASSVEQPPNEQFF
TRBJ1-3 | TRBV30 | . | . | TGTGCCTGGAGTCTAGGGGGGGCTGGAAACACCATATATTTT | CAWSLGGAGNTIYF
TRBJ1-3 | TRBV9 | . | . | TGTGCCAGCAGCGTGGGGGACACCATATATTTT | CASSVGDTIYF
TRBJ1-5 | TRBV28 | . | TRBD1 | TGTGCCAGCAATTTAAAGGGGGCAGCCCAGCATTTT | CASNLKGAAQHF
TRBJ1-2 | TRBV10-2 | . | . | TGCGCCAGCAGTGAGTCGGAGACAAGGATTTATGGCTACACCTTC | CASSESETRIYGYTF
TRBJ2-7 | TRBV19 | . | TRBD2 | TGTGCCAGTAGTATCCCGACTAGCTCAAAGAGCGAGCAGTACTTC | CASSIPTSSKSEQYF
TRBJ2-7 | TRBV25-1 | . | . | TGTGCCAGCAGCGATAGGGGCACGTCCTACGAGCAGTACTTC | CASSDRGTSYEQYF
TRBJ2-7 | TRBV28 | . | TRBD2 | TGTGCCAGCCGAGCGGGGTTATACGAGCAGTACTTC | CASRAGLYEQYF
TRBJ2-7 | TRBV27 | . | . | TGTGCCAGCAGCACCACCCGATGGCTCGAGCAGTACTTC | CASSTTRWLEQYF
TRBJ1-2 | TRBV6-5 | . | TRBD1 | TGTGCCAGCAGGCCCCCGGGACAGGGGTCATTGGGCTACACCTTC | CASRPPGQGSLGYTF
TRBJ2-3 | TRBV9 | once | TRBD1 | TGTGCCAGCAGCGCTCAGGGGGCGTATACGCAGTATTTT | CASSAQGAYTQYF
TRBJ1-4 | TRBV28 | once | . | TGTGCCAGCAGTCCCGGGATGGCCAAACTGTTTTTT | CASSPGMAKLFF
TRBJ2-1 | TRBV11-3 | once | TRBD1 | TGTGCCAGCAGCCCTCGGACAGGGCGCTACAATGAGCAGTTCTTC | CASSPRTGRYNEQFF
TRBJ2-3 | TRBV7-2 | . | . | TGTGCCAGCAGGAGAGCTAGCGGCACAGATACGCAGTATTTT | CASRRASGTDTQYF